Each of the 23 T cell receptor beta chains below was sequenced from the same sample in a study of naive and memory T cell subsets. As for treatment: skin biopsy from PPD injection site in Mantoux-positive individual. The library had UMIs added by 3' ligation of an oligonucleotide to TCR cDNA. Ligated cDNA underwent four rounds of PCR with nested alpha and beta constant region primers and SP2. TCRdb used MiXCR to reprocess the UMI-ligation and nested PCR reads, holding one entry per CDR3 protein. The sample yields approximately 21,000 distinct CDR3 sequences, around 6% seen once. Sequencing used skin, obtained from a tuberculin skin test site. The receptors originated from an adult in good health.

This clonotype was seen only a few times. The rearrangement uses TRBV5-4 and TRBJ2-1, with 14 bases identical to TRBD2. V gave up 4 bases and J gave up 10 bases; unmatched junction bases: 4. Germline CDR1 reads SGHNT; CDR2 reads YYREEE (reference sequence). The CDR3 is 14 amino acids. The CDR3 protein is CASSGTSGRREQFF. As DNA, the CDR3 is TGTGCCAGCAGCGGGACTAGCGGGAGAAGGGAGCAGTTCTTC.

This clonotype was seen ten or more times. This rearrangement joins TRBV6-1 to TRBJ1-5; 9 nucleotides line up with TRBD1. The trim removed 5 bases at V and 6 bases at J, leaving 8 bases unmatched. CDR1 MNHNS and CDR2 SASEGT come from the germline V gene. The CDR3 consists of 15 residues. CDR3: CASSLVGQGTQPQHF. The CDR3 nucleotides read TGTGCCAGCAGTCTGGTGGGACAGGGAACTCAGCCCCAGCATTTT.

The sample holds a few counts of this clonotype. The chain combines TRBV6-2 or TRBV6-3 with TRBJ1-5; 8 nucleotides agree with TRBD1. There are 18 residues in the CDR3. V gave up 2 bases and J gave up 0 bases; unmatched junction bases: 9. The germline gives CDR1 MNHEY, CDR2 SVGEGT. The CDR3 nucleotides read TGTGCCAGCAGTTACCCGGGACAGGTTCCCCATAGCAATCAGCCCCAGCATTTT. Translation gives CASSYPGQVPHSNQPQHF.

This clonotype showed up just a few times. The chain recombines TRBV30 with TRBJ2-7; D remains ambiguous. V lost 1 base and J 4 bases, leaving 8 bases between the germline ends. This CDR3 has 12 amino acids. Germline V gene sequence: CDR1 GTSNPN, CDR2 SVGIG (reference sequence). The CDR3: CAWSDNKYEQYF. The CDR3 bases are TGTGCCTGGAGTGATAATAAGTACGAGCAGTACTTC.

This clonotype was recorded a few times. At one end the junction does not follow the germline gene, possibly because of a read error. The chain's CDR3 is CASSYDASGMAHF. The CDR3 region has the DNA TGTGCCAGCAGTTACGACGCGAGCGGGATGGCCCACTTC. The chain has TRBV6-5 and TRBJ2-7, with 7 bases lining up with TRBD2. In germline, CDR1 is MNHEY, CDR2 SVGAGI. The CDR3 covers 13 residues.

This clonotype was seen repeatedly, ten times or more. The chain couples TRBV7-3 to TRBJ2-1, with TRBD1 identical over 9 bases. CDR3 size: 16 residues. V shed 8 bases and J 7 bases; nucleotides not matched to a gene: 15. The germline gives CDR1 SGHTA, CDR2 FQGTGA. This CDR3 is CASERSGGQGSNEQFF. For the CDR3, the DNA is TGTGCCAGCGAGAGGTCAGGGGGACAGGGATCAAATGAGCAGTTCTTC.

This clonotype was counted many times. The chain carries TRBV30 and TRBJ1-2; perhaps TRBD1 as D (6 bases). Germline values: CDR1 GTSNPN, CDR2 SVGIG (reference sequence). This CDR3 has 14 amino acids. V lost 2 bases to trimming and J lost 5 bases, with 15 bases between them. CDR3 sequence (DNA): TGTGCCTGGAGTTCTCCCGGACAGACTTATGGCTACACCTTC. As protein: CAWSSPGQTYGYTF.

This clonotype was observed at least ten times. The V gene is TRBV2, the J gene TRBJ2-1; possibly TRBD2 for D (6 bases). Trimming removed 5 bases at V and 7 bases at J, with 18 bases between. Germline V gene data show CDR1 as SNHLY and CDR2 as FYNNEI. The CDR3 runs to 15 residues. The DNA of the CDR3 is TGTGCCAGCAGTCCGACTAGGGACGGGCGAAATGAGCAGTTCTTC. Its translation is CASSPTRDGRNEQFF.

This clonotype was observed at least ten times. The CDR3 here is CATSAGLTSNQPQHF. The CDR3 DNA follows: TGTGCCACCAGCGCGGGACTGACTAGCAATCAGCCCCAGCATTTT. This chain links TRBV15 with TRBJ1-5; D may be TRBD1 (5 bases). The CDR3 loop spans 15 amino acids. V gave up 5 bases and J gave up 0 bases, with 11 bases separating them. Germline CDR1 and CDR2: LNHNV and YYDKDF (reference sequence).

This clonotype was recorded many times. The chain joins TRBV10-3 to TRBJ1-2; D may be TRBD1 (5 bases). The CDR3 contains 12 residues. V was pared by 10 bases and J by 2 bases, with 11 bases between. Looked up from germline, CDR1 is ENHRY and CDR2 is SYGVKD. The CDR3 here is CATRQLNYGYTF. The CDR3 nucleotides are TGTGCCACCCGACAGTTAAACTATGGCTACACCTTC.

This clonotype was found a few times. The chain employs TRBV12-3 or TRBV12-4 and TRBJ2-7; D might be TRBD2 (6 bases). The CDR3 sequence is 14 residues long. Trimming took off 6 bases at V and 0 bases at J, with 12 bases between the two ends. CDR3 sequence reads: CASSPTSSSYEQYF. For the CDR3, the DNA is TGTGCCAGCAGCCCGACTAGTTCCTCCTACGAGCAGTACTTC.

The sample holds a few counts of this clonotype. The CDR3 region is CASSERGGANTGELFF. CDR3 DNA: TGTGCCAGCAGTGAAAGAGGGGGCGCGAACACCGGGGAGCTGTTTTTT. The chain links TRBV6-1 to TRBJ2-2, with 7 bases identical to TRBD1. V shed 2 bases and J 0 bases; nucleotides not matched to a gene: 3. Germline V gene sequence: CDR1 MNHNS, CDR2 SASEGT. The length of the CDR3 is 16 residues.

This clonotype was observed many times. The chain has TRBV29-1 and TRBJ2-2, with 8 bases aligning to TRBD1. V lost 6 bases and J lost 0; bases outside the gene matches: 9. This CDR3 is 16 amino acids long. The germline CDR1 and CDR2 sequences are SQVTM and ANQGSEA. CDR3: CSVWTGPSTNTGELFF. DNA of the CDR3: TGCAGCGTGTGGACAGGGCCAAGCACGAACACCGGGGAGCTGTTTTTT.

This clonotype appeared a few times. J is TRBJ2-1 and V is TRBV24-1, with 8 bases matching TRBD1. The CDR3 totals 17 residues. Germline loops: CDR1 KGHDR, CDR2 SFDVKD. Unmatched junction bases numbered 9, after V lost 6 bases and J lost 0 bases. Here the CDR3 DNA reads TGTGCCACCAGTCAGTCGACAGGGGTAGCCTCCTACAATGAGCAGTTCTTC. This gives the protein CATSQSTGVASYNEQFF.

In this sample, this clonotype is medium-sized. CDR3 region: CASAVGGPNEQFF. In nucleotides, the CDR3 is TGTGCCAGCGCGGTGGGAGGGCCCAATGAGCAGTTCTTC. The chain has TRBV9 and TRBJ2-1, with 7 positions matching TRBD2. J was trimmed by 6 bases and V by 7 bases; bases with no gene match: 7. Germline V gives CDR1 SGDLS, CDR2 YYNGEE. The CDR3 is made up of 13 amino acids.

This clonotype has a count of ten or more. The chain is built from TRBV29-1 and TRBJ2-7; the D gene is possibly TRBD2 (7 bases). The CDR3 spans 14 residues. The germline V gene encodes CDR1 SQVTM and CDR2 ANQGSEA. With 3 bases removed from V and 6 bases from J, the gap between germline ends came to 18 bases. DNA of the CDR3: TGCAGCGTTGAGGTTTCACAGGGAGGGTCCGAGCAGTACTTC. Protein: CSVEVSQGGSEQYF.

This clonotype has ten or more counts. The chain recombines TRBV19 with TRBJ1-1, with D unclear. V was pared by 7 bases and J by 0 bases, with 9 bases between. Per germline, CDR1 LNHDA and CDR2 SQIVND (reference sequence). CDR3 length: 13 amino acids. CDR3 sequence (DNA): TGTGCCAGTACCACAGCCTTGAACACTGAAGCTTTCTTT. As protein: CASTTALNTEAFF.

This clonotype was found many times. The rearrangement joins TRBV7-2 to TRBJ2-1, with D tentatively TRBD1 (6 bases). V lost 1 base and J 7 bases, leaving 20 bases between the germline ends. Per the germline V gene, CDR1 is SGHTA and CDR2 is FQGNSA. The CDR3 runs to 17 residues. CDR3 coding DNA: TGTGCCAGCAGCTTAGATGGGGGCGCCGGGACCGGGAATGAGCAGTTCTTC. This gives the protein CASSLDGGAGTGNEQFF.

The chain carries TRBV29-1 and TRBJ2-7; D is possibly TRBD2 (6 bases). The CDR3 covers 15 residues. Germline V gene lookup returns CDR1 SQVTM and CDR2 ANQGSEA. Deletions cut 0 bases from V and 4 bases from J, with 16 bases between. The CDR3 coding sequence is TGCAGCGTTGAAGAGGGGGGACTGGCGGGTTACGAGCAGTACTTC. As protein: CSVEEGGLAGYEQYF.

The CDR3 reads CASSQDWGALSTEAFF. The CDR3 nucleotides are TGCGCCAGCAGCCAAGATTGGGGGGCGCTCAGCACTGAAGCTTTCTTT. The genes are TRBV4-3 and TRBJ1-1; D may be TRBD1 (6 bases). The CDR3 is 16 amino acids. CDR1 and CDR2 (germline): LGHNA, YSLEER. Trimming stripped 0 bases from V and 4 bases from J, with 15 bases between.

This clonotype is termed medium-sized. This sequence joins TRBV6-2 or TRBV6-3 and TRBJ2-1, with 10 bases lining up with TRBD2. The CDR3 sequence is 17 residues long. CDR1 is MNHEY, CDR2 SVGEGT, per germline. Trimming removed 2 bases from V and 0 bases from J; junction bases left unmatched: 4. The CDR3 DNA reads as TGTGCCAGCAGTTACGGGACTAGCGCCTACTCCTACAATGAGCAGTTCTTC. It is translated as CASSYGTSAYSYNEQFF.

In its sample, this clonotype was seen many times. CDR3 region: CAAGAVYNEQFF. The CDR3 DNA reads as TGTGCCGCCGGGGCGGTATACAATGAGCAGTTCTTC. The chain couples TRBV10-3 to TRBJ2-1; D is tentatively TRBD1 or TRBD2 (5 bases each). The germline V and J ends were trimmed by 11 bases and 4 bases, with 12 bases remaining between them. Germline-derived CDR1 and CDR2 are ENHRY and SYGVKD. The CDR3 runs 12 residues.

CDR3 nucleotide sequence: TGTGCCAGCAGTCGCAGCGGGACTGCCTACAATGAGCAGTTCTTC. This sequence encodes CASSRSGTAYNEQFF. The rearrangement uses TRBV11-1 and TRBJ2-1; TRBD2 matches 7 bases. The V gene end was trimmed by 6 bases and the J gene end by 2 bases; junction bases not matched to a gene: 7. The CDR3 runs to 15 residues. The germline gives CDR1 SGHAT, CDR2 FQDESV (reference sequence).